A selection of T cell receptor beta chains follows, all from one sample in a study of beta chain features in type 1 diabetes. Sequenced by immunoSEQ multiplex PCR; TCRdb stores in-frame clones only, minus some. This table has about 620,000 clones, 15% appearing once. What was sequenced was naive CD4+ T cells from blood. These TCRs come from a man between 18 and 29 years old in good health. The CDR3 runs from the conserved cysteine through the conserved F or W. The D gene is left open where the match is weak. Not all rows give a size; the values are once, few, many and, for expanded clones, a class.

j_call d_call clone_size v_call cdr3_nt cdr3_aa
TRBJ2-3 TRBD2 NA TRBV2 TGTGCCACCCAGACTAGCGGGAGGCATGGGGCAGATACGCAGTATTTT CATQTSGRHGADTQYF
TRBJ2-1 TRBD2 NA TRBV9 TGTGCCAGCAGCGCGCTTAGCGGGGGGGGATACAATGAGCAGTTCTTC CASSALSGGGYNEQFF
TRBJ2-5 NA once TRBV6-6 TGTGCCAGCAGGCCCCTTCGGGGCGCCGGGGAGACCCAGTACTTC CASRPLRGAGETQYF
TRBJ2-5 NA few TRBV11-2 TGTGCCAGCAGCGAAGCGGAGACCCAGTACTTC CASSEAETQYF
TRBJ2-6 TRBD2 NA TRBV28 TGTGCCAGCAGCCCCGGACTAGCGGGAGTGTATGGGGCCAACGTCCTGACTTTC CASSPGLAGVYGANVLTF
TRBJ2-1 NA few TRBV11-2 TGTGCCAGCAGAATTGCTGGGGCGGGTGAGCAGTTCTTC CASRIAGAGEQFF
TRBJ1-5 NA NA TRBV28 TGTGCCAGCAGTTTACCGATTGGACAGCGTAATCAGCCCCAGCATTTT CASSLPIGQRNQPQHF
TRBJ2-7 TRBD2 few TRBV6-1 TGTGCCAGCAGTGATGTTAGCGGGAGGGCTTACGAGCAGTACTTC CASSDVSGRAYEQYF
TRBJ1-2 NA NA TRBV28 TGTGCCAGCAGCCCCGCCTATGGCTACACCTTC CASSPAYGYTF
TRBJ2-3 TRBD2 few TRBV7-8 TGTGCCAGCAGTAAACTAGCGGCCTCTAGCACAGATACGCAGTATTTT CASSKLAASSTDTQYF
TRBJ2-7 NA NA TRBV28 TGTGCCAGCAGTTTAACAAAGGACGAGCAGTACTTC CASSLTKDEQYF
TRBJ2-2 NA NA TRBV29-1 TGCAGCGTTGAAGTCCCCACGGAGGGGGCGCGAACCGGGGAGCTGTTTTTT CSVEVPTEGARTGELFF
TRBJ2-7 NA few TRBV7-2 TGTGCCAGCAACCGGGACGGCTACGAGCAGTACTTC CASNRDGYEQYF
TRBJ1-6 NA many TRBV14 TGTGCCAGCAGCCAAGTTGATCGAAGGACCCTCCACTTT CASSQVDRRTLHF
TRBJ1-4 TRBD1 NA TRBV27 TGTGCCAGCAGTCCTCGACAGGGAGTTTGGAAACTGTTTTTT CASSPRQGVWKLFF
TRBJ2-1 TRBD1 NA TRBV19 TGTGCCAGTAGTCGGACAGGGCTAGGATACAATGAGCAGTTCTTC CASSRTGLGYNEQFF
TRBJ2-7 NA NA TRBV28 TGTGCCAGCAGTTTCAAATATCAAGGAGGACTAGGGACTAATCGGGGGCCCTCCTACGAGCAGTACTTC CASSFKYQGGLGTNRGPSYEQYF
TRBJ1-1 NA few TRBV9 TGTGCCAGCAGCGTAGATGGGGGTGCTGAAGCTTTCTTT CASSVDGGAEAFF
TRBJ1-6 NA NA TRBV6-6 TGTGCCAGCAGTTACGGGGGGCGCGATTCACCCCTCCACTTT CASSYGGRDSPLHF
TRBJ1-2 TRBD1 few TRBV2 TGTGCCAGCAGAGTACAGGGGGCGGACTATGGCTACACCTTC CASRVQGADYGYTF
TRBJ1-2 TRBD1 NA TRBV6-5 TGTGCTAGCGCGACAGGGGGCTATGGCTACACCTTC CASATGGYGYTF
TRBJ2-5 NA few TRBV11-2 TGTGCCAGCAGCTTAGAATTTCGGGAGACCCAGTACTTC CASSLEFRETQYF
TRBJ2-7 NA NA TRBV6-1 TGTGCCAGCTCTCCGTCCACCAAACGGTACTTC CASSPSTKRYF
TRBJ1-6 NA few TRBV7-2 TGTGCCAGCAGCTTGGGGCGTTTAGGGTCGTATAATTCACCCCTCCACTTT CASSLGRLGSYNSPLHF
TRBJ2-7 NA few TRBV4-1 TGCGCCAGCAGCCAAGTCCCTAGGGGTTCTTCGTACGAGCAGTACTTC CASSQVPRGSSYEQYF
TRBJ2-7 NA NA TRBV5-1 TGCGCCAGCAGCTTGGAAGTGGGGGCTCCCTACGAGCAGTACTTC CASSLEVGAPYEQYF
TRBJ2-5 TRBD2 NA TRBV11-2 TGTGCCAGCAGGATAGCGGGGGGTCCCGGGGCCCAGTACTTC CASRIAGGPGAQYF
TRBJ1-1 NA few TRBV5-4 TGTGCCAGCAGACGGGACATCTCTGAAGCTTTCTTT CASRRDISEAFF
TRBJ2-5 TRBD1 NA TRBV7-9 TGTGCCAGCAGCTTAACACAGGGGGTTGGAGAGACCCAGTACTTC CASSLTQGVGETQYF
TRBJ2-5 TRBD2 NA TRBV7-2 TGTGCCAGCAGCCAACATGGGACTAGCGGGGGGGAGACCCAGTACTTC CASSQHGTSGGETQYF
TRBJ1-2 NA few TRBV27 TGTGCCAGCAGTAGAGAAGGACGGGTATATGGCTACACCTTC CASSREGRVYGYTF
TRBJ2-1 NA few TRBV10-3 TGTGCCATCAGTGAGCATGAGGGCTCTCTATACAATGAGCAGTTCTTC CAISEHEGSLYNEQFF
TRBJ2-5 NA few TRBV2 TGTGCCAGCAGTCAGTCGACGGGAGAGACCCAGTACTTC CASSQSTGETQYF
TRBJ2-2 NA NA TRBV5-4 TGTGCCAGCAGCTTGGAGGCAGGGGTAAACGCCGGGGAGCTGTTTTTT CASSLEAGVNAGELFF
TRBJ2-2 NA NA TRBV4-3 TGCGCCAGCAGCCAAGAGGCGGGCCATACCACCGGGGAGCTGTTTTTT CASSQEAGHTTGELFF
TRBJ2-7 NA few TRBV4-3 TGCGCCAGCAGCCTTCCAAGCCCGGGTCCTAGCTCCTACGAGCAGTACTTC CASSLPSPGPSSYEQYF
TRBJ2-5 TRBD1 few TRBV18 TGTGCCAGCTCACTCGCCGACAGGGGCCAAGAGACCCAGTACTTC CASSLADRGQETQYF
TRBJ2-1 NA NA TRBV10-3 TGTGCCATCAGTGAGGCAGTTAATGAGCAGTTCTTC CAISEAVNEQFF
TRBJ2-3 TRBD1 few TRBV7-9 TGTGCCAGCAGTTCGACAGGGTTAAGAGATACGCAGTATTTT CASSSTGLRDTQYF
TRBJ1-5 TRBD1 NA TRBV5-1 TGCGCCAGCAGCTTGTTTCCGGGACAGGGCCAGCCCCAGCATTTT CASSLFPGQGQPQHF
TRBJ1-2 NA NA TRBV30 TGTGCCTGGTCCGGTCATCGTAGCTATGGCTACACCTTC CAWSGHRSYGYTF
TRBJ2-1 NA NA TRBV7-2 TGTGCCAGCAGCCCCCCGCGGGTGTACAATGAGCAGTTCTTC CASSPPRVYNEQFF
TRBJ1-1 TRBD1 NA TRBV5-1 TGCGCCAGCAGCTTCTGGACAGGTATAATGAACACTGAAGCTTTCTTT CASSFWTGIMNTEAFF
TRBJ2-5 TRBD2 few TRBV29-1 TGCAGCGTTGGGGGCGGGAGTCCAGAGACCCAGTACTTC CSVGGGSPETQYF